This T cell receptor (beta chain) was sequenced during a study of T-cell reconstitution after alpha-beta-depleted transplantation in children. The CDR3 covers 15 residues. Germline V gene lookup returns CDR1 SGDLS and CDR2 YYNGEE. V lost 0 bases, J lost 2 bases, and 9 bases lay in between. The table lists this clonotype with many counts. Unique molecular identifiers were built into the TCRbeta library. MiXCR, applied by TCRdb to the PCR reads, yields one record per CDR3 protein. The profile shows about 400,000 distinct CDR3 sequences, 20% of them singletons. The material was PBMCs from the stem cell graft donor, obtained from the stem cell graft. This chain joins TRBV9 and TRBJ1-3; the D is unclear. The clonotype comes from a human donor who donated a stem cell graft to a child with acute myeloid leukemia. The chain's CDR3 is CASSVALGAGNTIYF. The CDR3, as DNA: TGTGCCAGCAGCGTAGCCCTCGGGGCTGGAAACACCATATATTTT.